This T cell receptor (beta chain) was retrieved from a study of PD-1 blockade in classical Hodgkin lymphoma. This table comes from immunoSEQ multiplex PCR, and its TCRdb copy is limited to in-frame clones, with some not included. The sample records just under 65,000 clones, roughly 92% being singletons. The time point: cycle 4 day 1 (C4D1), after five to seven weeks of nivolumab. Brentuximab vedotin exposure varied among the patients, all of whom had relapsed after autologous stem cell transplantation. The CDR3 has 15 residues. V dropped 0 bases and J dropped 3 bases, with 12 bases sitting between them. CDR1 and CDR2 (germline): MNHEY, SVGAGI.

The sample in question was peripheral blood mononuclear cells (PBMCs), obtained before the fourth cycle of nivolumab. The sequence came from a human donor with classical Hodgkin lymphoma. V and J are TRBV6-5 and TRBJ2-7, with TRBD2 as a possible D gene (5 bases). DNA of the CDR3: TGTGCCAGCAGTTACTCACAGCCGAGCGGCTACGAGCAGTACTTC. Translation gives CASSYSQPSGYEQYF.